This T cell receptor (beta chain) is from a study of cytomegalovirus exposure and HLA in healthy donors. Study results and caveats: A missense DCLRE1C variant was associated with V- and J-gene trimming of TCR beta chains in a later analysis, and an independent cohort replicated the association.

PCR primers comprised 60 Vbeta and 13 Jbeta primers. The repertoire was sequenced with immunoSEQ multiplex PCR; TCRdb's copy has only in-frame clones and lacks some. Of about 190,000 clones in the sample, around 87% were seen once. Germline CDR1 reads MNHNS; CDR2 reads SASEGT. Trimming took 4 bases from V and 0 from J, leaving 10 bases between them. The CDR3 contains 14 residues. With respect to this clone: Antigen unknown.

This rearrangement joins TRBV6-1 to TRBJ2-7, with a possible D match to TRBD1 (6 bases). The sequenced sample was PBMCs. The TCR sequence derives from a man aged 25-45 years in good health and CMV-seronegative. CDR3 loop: CASSGGPSSYEQYF. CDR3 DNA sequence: TGTGCCAGCAGTGGGGGGCCGAGCTCCTACGAGCAGTACTTC.